This is a list of T cell receptor beta chains from one sample in a study of shared clonotypes between healthy human individuals. TCRdb's copy holds only in-frame clones and misses some; the assay was immunoSEQ multiplex PCR. Seen here are roughly 500,000 clones, around 73% observed once, and the top ten hold around 13%. Input material: PBMCs. The receptors come from a woman aged 35 to 49 in good health. Some clones in this sample may be carry-over from other donors' samples. The CDR3 runs from the conserved cysteine through the conserved F or W. Clone size is given for some rows only: seen once, a few or many times, or a class if the clone is expanded.

-	TRBV6-6	TRBJ1-1	CASRGRTGSNTEAFF
-	TRBV6-1	TRBJ2-5	CASSEAGRGTQYF
-	TRBV7-9	TRBJ2-5	CASSYGTVQETQYF
-	TRBV19	TRBJ2-1	CASSEQGANEQFF
-	TRBV5-1	TRBJ2-3	CASSLVGTSGRDPDTQYF
-	TRBV10-2	TRBJ2-7	CASGPGTRAYEQYF
-	TRBV11-2	TRBJ2-1	CASRLLGGDRGFYNEQFF
once	TRBV28	TRBJ1-2	CASSTPITYYGYTF
-	TRBV5-1	TRBJ2-1	CASSPTGGEPDEQFF
-	TRBV7-3	TRBJ2-7	CASSSHPDRAEQYF
-	TRBV6-5	TRBJ1-3	CASRNRGDSGNTIYF
-	TRBV4-1	TRBJ1-1	CASSRGQGSNEAFF
-	TRBV19	TRBJ1-5	CASSSRLIDQPQHF
-	TRBV28	TRBJ2-7	CASSLGTSRTYEQYF
-	TRBV15	TRBJ2-3	CATSRDPVDTQYF
few	TRBV7-2	TRBJ2-7	CASSPRQGPYEQYF
-	TRBV28	TRBJ2-7	CASSSVAGLSYEQYF
-	TRBV18	TRBJ2-2	CASSPQELAGELFF
once	TRBV4-2	TRBJ2-2	CASSPRTDFNTGELFF
-	TRBV28	TRBJ2-7	CASSVPQGTYEQYF
-	TRBV19	TRBJ2-3	CASRRRRDTDTQYF
many	TRBV18	TRBJ2-7	CASSPRGRFYEQYF
-	TRBV6-1	TRBJ2-1	CASSESSRSYNEQFF
-	TRBV6-5	TRBJ2-2	CASRRGTYTGELFF
-	TRBV28	TRBJ2-1	CASSPLGGTYNEQFF
-	TRBV7-3	TRBJ2-2	CASNKGPNTGELFF
-	TRBV5-1	TRBJ1-2	CASSLVGEAGYTF
-	TRBV11-2	TRBJ2-7	CASSPSRGTYEQYF
-	TRBV11-3	TRBJ2-2	CASSFRDGELFF
-	TRBV10-2	TRBJ1-4	CASRSDRVVEKLSF
few	TRBV19	TRBJ2-2	CASSPGFASNGELFF
-	TRBV19	TRBJ2-2	CASSTALAGARSGELFF
-	TRBV18	TRBJ2-7	CASSPTGDEQYF
-	TRBV7-9	TRBJ1-1	CASSLQGAGTEAFF
-	TRBV5-1	TRBJ2-3	CASSDPQGADTQYF
-	TRBV7-9	TRBJ2-1	CASSLRGQNEQFF
-	TRBV18	TRBJ1-1	CASSPRRPDTYTEAFF
-	TRBV5-4	TRBJ2-5	CASSFRLNQETQYF
-	TRBV29-1	TRBJ2-5	CSVQVPGGTQYF
-	TRBV5-5	TRBJ2-7	CASSLEGQGFDEQYF
-	TRBV9	TRBJ2-5	CASSVVGGVGETQYF
-	TRBV4-2	TRBJ2-3	CASSQADGTDTQYF
-	TRBV19	TRBJ2-7	CASSIQGSYEQYF
-	TRBV20-1	TRBJ1-2	CSAREGYGYTF
many	TRBV11-2	TRBJ2-1	CASSLNRDEQFF
-	TRBV15	TRBJ1-5	CATSREPTGNQPQHF
-	TRBV28	TRBJ1-3	CASGQPELYTIYF
-	TRBV28	TRBJ1-6	CASSSGDINSPLHF
-	TRBV27	TRBJ1-1	CASSPITGGTEAFF
-	TRBV11-1	TRBJ1-1	CASSLSGQGAEAFF
few	TRBV5-1	TRBJ1-1	CASTPGQSNTEAFF
-	TRBV7-3	TRBJ2-1	CASSLREYNEQFF
-	TRBV18	TRBJ2-7	CASSPGVAESYEQYF
-	TRBV28	TRBJ1-4	CASGGFGKLFF
-	TRBV7-9	TRBJ2-1	CASSPQGLAGGNEQFF
-	TRBV5-1	TRBJ1-2	CASSSSGTGAESYTF
-	TRBV11-2	TRBJ1-2	CASRPPGRAYGYTF
-	TRBV25-1	TRBJ2-5	CASSLPTGGPETQYF
once	TRBV19	TRBJ2-1	CASSITSGRNEQFF